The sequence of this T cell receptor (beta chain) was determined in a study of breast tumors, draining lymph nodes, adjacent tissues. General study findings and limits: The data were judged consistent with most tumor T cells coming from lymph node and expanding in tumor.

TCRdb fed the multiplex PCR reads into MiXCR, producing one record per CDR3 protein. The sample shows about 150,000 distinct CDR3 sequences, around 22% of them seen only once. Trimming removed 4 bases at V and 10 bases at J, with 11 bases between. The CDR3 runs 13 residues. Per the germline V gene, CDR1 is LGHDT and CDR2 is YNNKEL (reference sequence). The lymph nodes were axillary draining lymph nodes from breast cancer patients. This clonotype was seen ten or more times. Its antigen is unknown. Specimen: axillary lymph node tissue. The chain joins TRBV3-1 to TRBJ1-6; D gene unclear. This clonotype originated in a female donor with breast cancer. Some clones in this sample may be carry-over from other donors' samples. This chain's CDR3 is CASSRVDRSPLHF. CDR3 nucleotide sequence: TGTGCCAGCAGCCGCGTCGATCGCTCACCCCTCCACTTT.